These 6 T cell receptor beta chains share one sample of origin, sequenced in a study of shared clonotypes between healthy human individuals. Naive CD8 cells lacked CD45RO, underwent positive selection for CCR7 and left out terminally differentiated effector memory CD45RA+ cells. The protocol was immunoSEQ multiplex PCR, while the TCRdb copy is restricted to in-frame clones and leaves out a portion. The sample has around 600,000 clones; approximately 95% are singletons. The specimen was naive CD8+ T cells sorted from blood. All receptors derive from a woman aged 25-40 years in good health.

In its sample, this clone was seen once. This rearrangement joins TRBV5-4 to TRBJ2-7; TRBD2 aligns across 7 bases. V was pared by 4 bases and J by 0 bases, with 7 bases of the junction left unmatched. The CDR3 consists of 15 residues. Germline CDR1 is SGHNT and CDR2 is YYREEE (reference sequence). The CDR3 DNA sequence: TGTGCCAGCAGCCCTTCCGGGAGGTCCTCCTACGAGCAGTACTTC. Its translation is CASSPSGRSSYEQYF.

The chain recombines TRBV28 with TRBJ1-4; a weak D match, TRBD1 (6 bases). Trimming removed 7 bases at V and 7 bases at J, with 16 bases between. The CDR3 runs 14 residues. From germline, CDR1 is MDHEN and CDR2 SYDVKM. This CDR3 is CASTTGHWGEKLFF. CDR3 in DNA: TGTGCCAGCACCACAGGGCACTGGGGTGAAAAACTGTTTTTT.

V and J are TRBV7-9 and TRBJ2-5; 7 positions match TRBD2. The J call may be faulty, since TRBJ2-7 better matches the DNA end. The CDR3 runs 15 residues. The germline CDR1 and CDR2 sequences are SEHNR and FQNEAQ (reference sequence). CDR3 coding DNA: TGTGCCAGCAGCCCGGAGGGAGGGAGGGTCTACGAGCAGTACTTC. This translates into CASSPEGGRVYEQYF.

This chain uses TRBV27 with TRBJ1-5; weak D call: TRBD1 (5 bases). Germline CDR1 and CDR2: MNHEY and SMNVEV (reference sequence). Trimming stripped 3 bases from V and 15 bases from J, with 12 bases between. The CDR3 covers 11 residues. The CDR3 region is CASSLGGSWHF. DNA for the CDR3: TGTGCCAGCAGTTTGGGGGGGAGTTGGCATTTT.

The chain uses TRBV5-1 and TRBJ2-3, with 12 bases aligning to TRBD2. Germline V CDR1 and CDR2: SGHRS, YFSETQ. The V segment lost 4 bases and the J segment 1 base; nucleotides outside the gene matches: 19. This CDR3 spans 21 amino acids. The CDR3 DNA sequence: TGCGCCAGCAGCCTTGGAGAAAGACTAGCGGGAGAATGGGGCCGCACAGATACGCAGTATTTT. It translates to CASSLGERLAGEWGRTDTQYF.

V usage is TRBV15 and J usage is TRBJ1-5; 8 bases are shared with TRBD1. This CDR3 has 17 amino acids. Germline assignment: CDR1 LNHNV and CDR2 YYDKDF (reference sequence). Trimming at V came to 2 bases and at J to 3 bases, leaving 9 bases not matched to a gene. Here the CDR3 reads CATSRRQGARYNQPQHF. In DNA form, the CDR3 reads TGTGCCACCAGCAGACGTCAGGGGGCCAGGTACAATCAGCCCCAGCATTTT.